One sample yielded the 26 T cell receptor beta chains listed below, sequenced in a study of blood T cell repertoires in COVID-19. The protocol was immunoSEQ multiplex PCR, while the TCRdb copy is restricted to in-frame clones and leaves out a portion. The table includes around 190,000 clones, over 75% detected once. Sample: PBMCs or T cells enriched from blood (not recorded which). These TCRs come from a man aged 40-55 years who had recovered from COVID-19.

The rearrangement joins TRBV28 to TRBJ1-2; tentatively, D is TRBD1 (5 bases). CDR1 MDHEN and CDR2 SYDVKM come from the germline V gene. The ends were cut back, 3 bases at V and 8 bases at J, with 13 bases in the middle. This CDR3 spans 13 amino acids. This CDR3 is CASSFSGTAGYTF. The CDR3 region has the DNA TGTGCCAGCAGTTTTAGCGGGACGGCAGGCTACACCTTC.

The J gene is TRBJ2-2, the V gene TRBV7-3, with 7 nucleotides matching TRBD1. Germline CDR1 SGHTA, CDR2 FQGTGA. V was pared by 5 bases and J by 2 bases, with 5 bases of the junction left unmatched. The CDR3 length is 15 residues. DNA of the CDR3: TGTGCCAGCAGCAGGACAGGACCCAACACCGGGGAGCTGTTTTTT. As protein: CASSRTGPNTGELFF.

The chain has TRBV7-8 and TRBJ1-1; 9 bases align to TRBD1. The J segment lost 2 bases and the V segment lost 1 base, leaving 2 bases of the junction unmatched. Germline V lookup: CDR1 SGHVS, CDR2 FQNEAQ. The CDR3 sequence is 15 residues long. In DNA, the CDR3 is TGTGCCAGCAGCTTAGGGGACAGGGTAAACACTGAAGCTTTCTTT. The encoded protein is CASSLGDRVNTEAFF.

The rearrangement joins TRBV19 to TRBJ1-4; D uncertain. CDR1 and CDR2 (germline): LNHDA, SQIVND (reference sequence). V lost 2 bases to trimming and J lost 3 bases, with 10 bases between them. This CDR3 has 15 residues. DNA for the CDR3: TGTGCCAGTAGTATAAGAGGGTCCTCTAATGAAAAACTGTTTTTT. Translation gives CASSIRGSSNEKLFF.

The gene calls are TRBV9 and TRBJ2-6; 8 bases align to TRBD1. CDR1 is SGDLS and CDR2 is YYNGEE in the germline V gene. The CDR3 has 18 residues. After removal of 4 bases from V and 0 bases from J, the junction contained 9 bases not matched to a gene. The CDR3 region has the DNA TGTGCCAGCAGCCCCAGGACAGGGAAGAGCTCTGGGGCCAACGTCCTGACTTTC. It yields the protein CASSPRTGKSSGANVLTF.

This rearrangement joins TRBV7-8 to TRBJ1-6, with D maybe TRBD1 (6 bases). The germline V and J ends were trimmed by 5 bases and 5 bases, with 10 bases remaining between them. The CDR3 is made up of 14 amino acids. Germline V CDR1 and CDR2: SGHVS, FQNEAQ. CDR3 amino acids: CASSRRGNNSPLHF. CDR3 sequence (DNA): TGTGCCAGCAGCCGTAGGGGGAATAATTCACCCCTCCACTTT.

The chain links TRBV7-8 to TRBJ1-5, with D unresolved. CDR1 and CDR2 from the germline V gene are SGHVS and FQNEAQ. V lost 5 bases, J lost 6 bases, and 11 bases lay in between. The CDR3 sequence is 13 residues long. The CDR3 DNA follows: TGTGCCAGCAGCCGGCGGGCCGGTCAGCCCCAGCATTTT. Amino acid sequence: CASSRRAGQPQHF. The variable domain in full, completed from reference TRBV7-8 and TRBJ1-5, reads GAGVSQSPRYKVAKRGQDVALRCDPISGHVSLFWYQQALGQGPEFLTYFQNEAQLDKSGLPSDRFFAERPEGSVSTLKIQRTQQEDSAVYLCASSRRAGQPQHFGDGTRLSIL.

The rearrangement joins TRBV19 to TRBJ2-1, with D possibly TRBD1 on 6 matching bases. Germline CDR1 is LNHDA and CDR2 is SQIVND (reference sequence). The V and J ends lost 4 bases and 3 bases respectively, with 7 bases between them. This CDR3 comprises 13 residues. The CDR3 DNA reads as TGTGCCAGTAGTAAGGACAGCTACAATGAGCAGTTCTTC. It is translated as CASSKDSYNEQFF.

The V and J genes are TRBV2 and TRBJ2-2, with a tentative D call TRBD1 (6 bases). Trimming shortened V by 2 bases and J by 6 bases, and 16 bases separated the two germline ends. Germline loops: CDR1 SNHLY, CDR2 FYNNEI. The CDR3 spans 16 residues. Written as DNA, the CDR3 is TGTGCCAGCAGTGAAAGTGGGGGCATTTTCTCCGGGGAGCTGTTTTTT. This gives the protein CASSESGGIFSGELFF. Complete variable domain (other parts from reference TRBV2 and TRBJ2-2): EPEVTQTPSHQVTQMGQEVILRCVPISNHLYFYWYRQILGQKVEFLVSFYNNEISEKSEIFDDQFSVERPDGSNFTLKIRSTKLEDSAMYFCASSESGGIFSGELFFGEGSRLTVL.

The gene calls are TRBV5-1 and TRBJ2-7; D is perhaps TRBD1 (6 bases). The CDR3 consists of 16 residues. Germline CDR1 SGHRS, CDR2 YFSETQ. Trimming removed 0 bases from V and 2 bases from J, with 15 bases in between. The CDR3 bases are TGCGCCAGCAGCTTGGAGCCGGGGACATCCGCCTACGAGCAGTACTTC. Encoded protein: CASSLEPGTSAYEQYF.

The chain couples TRBV12-3 or TRBV12-4 to TRBJ2-2; the match to TRBD1 covers 9 bases. The CDR3 sequence is 12 residues long. V was pared by 7 bases and J by 14 bases, with 8 bases of the junction left unmatched. The CDR3 sequence is CASTNRGLLLFF. CDR3 DNA: TGTGCCAGCACAAACAGGGGGCTCCTCCTGTTTTTT.

This chain uses TRBV9 with TRBJ1-2, with TRBD1 matching 7 bases. This CDR3 contains 13 residues. After removal of 4 bases from V and 3 bases from J, the junction contained 3 bases not matched to a gene. The germline V gene has CDR1 SGDLS and CDR2 YYNGEE. The DNA for the CDR3 is TGTGCCAGCAGCTCTGACAGGGACTATGGCTACACCTTC. This gives the protein CASSSDRDYGYTF.

The genes are TRBV6-1 and TRBJ2-7; a weak D match, TRBD1 (5 bases). V was clipped by 2 bases and J by 1 base, with 9 bases between them. The CDR3 has 14 residues. Germline CDR1 is MNHNS and CDR2 is SASEGT. CDR3 DNA sequence: TGTGCCAGCAGTGAAATAGGGGTATCCTACGAGCAGTACTTC. Translating it yields CASSEIGVSYEQYF.

This clone was observed many times. The rearrangement links TRBV4-1 to TRBJ1-5; possibly TRBD1 for D (6 bases). Between the trimmed V and J ends, which lost 1 base and 8 bases, there was a span of 15 bases. Germline loops: CDR1 MGHRA, CDR2 YSYEKL. The CDR3 is 15 amino acids. The CDR3 nucleotides read TGCGCCAGCAGCCAAGGGACAGAGCCCAAGAAGCCCCAGCATTTT. Its protein is CASSQGTEPKKPQHF.

The chain is built from TRBV19 and TRBJ1-2; 7 nucleotides line up with TRBD1. This CDR3 is built from 15 residues. Germline V gives CDR1 LNHDA, CDR2 SQIVND (reference sequence). Trimming cost V 5 bases and J 2 bases; bases outside gene matches: 8. CDR3 DNA: TGTGCCAGTAGTCCCCGACAGGGCTTAAACTATGGCTACACCTTC. Protein sequence: CASSPRQGLNYGYTF.

The gene calls are TRBV6-5 and TRBJ1-1; possibly TRBD1 for D (5 bases). The CDR3 is 14 amino acids. Germline lookup yields CDR1 MNHEY and CDR2 SVGAGI. Deletions cut 5 bases from V and 0 bases from J, with 10 bases between. CDR3: CASSRAGLNTEAFF. The DNA of the CDR3 is TGTGCCAGCAGTCGTGCAGGGTTGAACACTGAAGCTTTCTTT.

The rearrangement joins TRBV19 to TRBJ1-2; D not resolved. This CDR3 spans 13 amino acids. Germline values: CDR1 LNHDA, CDR2 SQIVND (reference sequence). V shed 4 bases and J shed 5 bases, with 11 bases lying between them. DNA for the CDR3: TGTGCCAGTAGTAACAAGTCTCCTTATGGCTACACCTTC. Translated: CASSNKSPYGYTF.

The chain couples TRBV5-1 to TRBJ1-1; 8 bases align to TRBD1. V dropped 7 bases and J dropped 13; count of bases not matched to a gene: 12. The CDR3 length is 12 residues. The germline V gene has CDR1 SGHRS and CDR2 YFSETQ. CDR3 bases: TGCGCCAGCGGACAGGGCGTAGGGGTCGATTTCTTT. Protein product: CASGQGVGVDFF.

The CDR3 nucleotides are TGTGCCAGCAGCACGGACAGCACGAGAGCCTACGAGCAGTACTTC. Encoded protein: CASSTDSTRAYEQYF. The J gene is TRBJ2-7, the V gene TRBV5-4; D is perhaps TRBD1 (6 bases). The CDR3 covers 15 residues. Germline V CDR1 and CDR2: SGHNT, YYREEE (reference sequence). V was pared by 4 bases and J by 2 bases, with 16 bases between.

The chain combines TRBV9 with TRBJ1-5; 10 positions match TRBD1. The germline gives CDR1 SGDLS, CDR2 YYNGEE. The CDR3 length is 18 residues. Trimming cost V 0 bases and J 7 bases; bases outside gene matches: 13. CDR3 in DNA: TGTGCCAGCAGCGTAGAGGAACGGGACAGGGGAACGGTACAGCCCCAGCATTTT. As protein: CASSVEERDRGTVQPQHF. Full variable domain (missing parts from reference TRBV9 and TRBJ1-5): DSGVTQTPKHLITATGQRVTLRCSPRSGDLSVYWYQQSLDQGLQFLIQYYNGEERAKGNILERFSAQQFPDLHSELNLSSLELGDSALYFCASSVEERDRGTVQPQHFGDGTRLSIL.

This rearrangement joins TRBV7-8 to TRBJ1-3, with D unresolved. This CDR3 region has 14 residues. With 1 base removed from V and 0 bases from J, the gap between germline ends came to 4 bases. The germline CDR1 and CDR2 sequences are SGHVS and FQNEAQ. The CDR3 spells CASSLGSSGNTIYF. DNA for the CDR3: TGTGCCAGCAGCTTAGGCAGCTCTGGAAACACCATATATTTT.

This clone was seen only a few times. V and J are TRBV27 and TRBJ2-7; 8 positions match TRBD1. Germline V CDR1 and CDR2: MNHEY, SMNVEV (reference sequence). V shed 6 bases and J 12 bases; nucleotides not matched to a gene: 13. The CDR3 contains 13 residues. As DNA, the CDR3 is TGTGCCAGCAGCACTAAAGACAGGGGTGGTCGGTACTTC. Translated: CASSTKDRGGRYF.

This clone was seen a single time. The chain combines TRBV29-1 with TRBJ1-4; D gene ambiguous. The CDR3 is made up of 13 amino acids. V was trimmed by 2 bases and J by 8 bases, leaving 12 bases between them. Germline V lookup: CDR1 SQVTM, CDR2 ANQGSEA. CDR3 nucleotide sequence: TGCAGCGTTGAACAGGATTTTGGCGAAAAACTGTTTTTT. Protein sequence: CSVEQDFGEKLFF.

This chain joins TRBV6-1 and TRBJ1-5; D remains ambiguous. V lost 4 bases and J 2 bases, leaving 15 bases between the germline ends. The germline V gene encodes CDR1 MNHNS and CDR2 SASEGT. The CDR3 spans 16 residues. CDR3 sequence (DNA): TGTGCCAGCAGTGCACAAGAACCTCGGGGCAATCAGCCCCAGCATTTT. Protein: CASSAQEPRGNQPQHF.

This clone was counted once. The chain employs TRBV3-1 (or the pseudogene TRBV3-2) and TRBJ1-3, with a weak D call TRBD1 (5 bases). This CDR3 is 16 amino acids long. V gave up 4 bases and J gave up 0 bases, with 13 bases separating them. Germline V gene data show CDR1 as LGHDT and CDR2 as YNNKEL (reference sequence). The CDR3: CASSPRRTFSGNTIYF. The CDR3 DNA follows: TGTGCCAGCAGCCCCCGCCGGACATTCTCTGGAAACACCATATATTTT.

The CDR3 spells CASSSLLGVAGGLGQETQYF. The CDR3 region has the DNA TGTGCCAGCAGCTCACTCCTTGGGGTAGCGGGAGGGCTTGGTCAAGAGACCCAGTACTTC. The chain links TRBV7-8 to TRBJ2-5, with 11 positions matching TRBD2. Germline V gives CDR1 SGHVS, CDR2 FQNEAQ. V shed 4 bases, J shed 2 bases, and the junction held 18 bases outside the gene matches. The CDR3 contains 20 residues.